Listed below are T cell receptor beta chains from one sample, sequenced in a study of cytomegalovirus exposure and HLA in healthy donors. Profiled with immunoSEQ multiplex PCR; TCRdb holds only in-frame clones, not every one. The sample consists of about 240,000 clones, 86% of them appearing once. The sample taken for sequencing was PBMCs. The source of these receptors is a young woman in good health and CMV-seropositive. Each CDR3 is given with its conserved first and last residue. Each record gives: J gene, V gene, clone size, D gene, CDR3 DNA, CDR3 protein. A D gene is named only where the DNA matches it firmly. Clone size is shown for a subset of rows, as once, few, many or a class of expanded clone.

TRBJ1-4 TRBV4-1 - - TGCGCCAGCAGCCAAACGAGGATTCAGGAAAAACTGTTTTTT CASSQTRIQEKLFF
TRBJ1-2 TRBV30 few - TGTGCCTGGAGTGTAGGGGCCGTGGGCTACACCTTC CAWSVGAVGYTF
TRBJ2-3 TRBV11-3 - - TGTGCCAGCGGGTTAGGGCCGCTTAGCACAGATACGCAGTATTTT CASGLGPLSTDTQYF
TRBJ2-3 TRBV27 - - TGTGCCAGCAGTTTATACGGAGGGCCGCTGTCGGGTACGCAGTATTTT CASSLYGGPLSGTQYF
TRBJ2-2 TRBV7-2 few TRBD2 TGTGCCAGCAGCGCTCGGACTAGCTTAACCGGGGAGCTGTTTTTT CASSARTSLTGELFF
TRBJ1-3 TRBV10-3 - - TGTGCCATCAGCCCCCGGGAGAACTCTGGAAACACCATATATTTT CAISPRENSGNTIYF
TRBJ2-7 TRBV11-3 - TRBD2 TGTGCCAGCAGCTCGACATGGCGGGGGGACGAGCAGTACTTC CASSSTWRGDEQYF
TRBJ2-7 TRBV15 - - TGTGCCACCAGCAGCGCAAAAGGCGGGGTCAGGGCCTACGAGCAGTACTTC CATSSAKGGVRAYEQYF
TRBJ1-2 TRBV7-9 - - TGTGCCAGCAGCTTAATGGGGGGGCGCGGCTACACCTTC CASSLMGGRGYTF
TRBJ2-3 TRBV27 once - TGTGCCAGCAGTTTCGAGGCCCTTCCCGGGGGCACAGATACGCAGTATTTT CASSFEALPGGTDTQYF
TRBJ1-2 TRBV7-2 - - TGTGCCAGCAGCTTATATTATGGCTACACCTTC CASSLYYGYTF
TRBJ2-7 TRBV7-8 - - TGTGCCAGCAGCCGAGACCAGGGGCTCTACGAGCAGTACTTC CASSRDQGLYEQYF
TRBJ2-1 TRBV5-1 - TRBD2 TGCGCCAGCAGTTCACTAGCGGGAGTAGCCTACAATGAGCAGTTCTTC CASSSLAGVAYNEQFF
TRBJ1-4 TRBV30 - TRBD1 TGTGCCTGGAGTGTATTGACAGGGCCCAAACTGTTTTTT CAWSVLTGPKLFF
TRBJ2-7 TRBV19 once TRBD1 TGTGCCAGTAGTTCTCCCGGGACAGGGGGCGCATCCCCCTACGAGCAGTACTTC CASSSPGTGGASPYEQYF
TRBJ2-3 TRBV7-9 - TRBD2 TGTGCCAGCAGCCCCCCCGGGACTAGCGGCACAGATACGCAGTATTTT CASSPPGTSGTDTQYF
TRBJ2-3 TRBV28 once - TGTGCCAGCAGTTTTCTCGGGACAACATCTAGCACAGATACGCAGTATTTT CASSFLGTTSSTDTQYF
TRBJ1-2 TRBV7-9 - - TGTGCCAGCAGCTTAGCTCGTGGCAGGGGACCAGCTAACTATGGCTACACCTTC CASSLARGRGPANYGYTF
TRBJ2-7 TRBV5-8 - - TGTGCCAGCAGCTTTACGGGAACCCCCTACGAGCAGTACTTC CASSFTGTPYEQYF
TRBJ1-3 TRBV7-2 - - TGTGCCAGCAGCGGGGGGGCGAGGGGAAACACCATATATTTT CASSGGARGNTIYF
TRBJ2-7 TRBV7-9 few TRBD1 TGTGCCAGCAGCTTACAGGGGGCGCCCTACGAGCAGTACTTC CASSLQGAPYEQYF
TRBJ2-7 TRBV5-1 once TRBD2 TGCGCCAGCAGCTTCAGCGGGAGGGCGGAAAACGAGCAGTACTTC CASSFSGRAENEQYF
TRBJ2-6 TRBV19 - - TGTGCCAGTAGTATTGGAACAGCCTCTGGGGCCAACGTCCTGACTTTC CASSIGTASGANVLTF
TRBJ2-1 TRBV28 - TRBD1 TGTGCCAGCAGTTCAGCCGGGACAGGGTTTAATGAGCAGTTCTTC CASSSAGTGFNEQFF
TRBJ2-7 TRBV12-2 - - TGTGCAAGTCGCTTAGGAGAGGTGGGTAAGCAGTACTTC CASRLGEVGKQYF
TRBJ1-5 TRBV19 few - TGTGCCAGTAGTGCCGCGCCCAGGGCCCACAATCAGCCCCAGCATTTT CASSAAPRAHNQPQHF
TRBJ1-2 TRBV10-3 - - TGTGCCATCAGTGAATCAGGGATGTTAGCTAACTATGGCTACACCTTC CAISESGMLANYGYTF
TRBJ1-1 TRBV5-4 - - TGTGCCAGCAGCGCCTATAGCCGTGAAGCTTTCTTT CASSAYSREAFF
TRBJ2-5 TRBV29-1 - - TGCAGCGTGCCGGGGGACAGCCAAGAGACCCAGTACTTC CSVPGDSQETQYF
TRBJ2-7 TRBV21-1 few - TGTGCCAGCAGCAAAGTGACAGGGAGCTCCTACGAGCAGTACTTC CASSKVTGSSYEQYF
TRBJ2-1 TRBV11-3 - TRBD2 TGTGCCAGCAGCTCCCCGGAGGTAGCGGGAGGGAATGAGCAGTTCTTC CASSSPEVAGGNEQFF
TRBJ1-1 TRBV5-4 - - TGTGCCAGCAGCGAGGGAACTGAAGCTTTCTTT CASSEGTEAFF
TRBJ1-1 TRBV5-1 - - TGCGCCAGCAGCTTCGTGCAGGGGTCCGGGAACACTGAAGCTTTCTTT CASSFVQGSGNTEAFF
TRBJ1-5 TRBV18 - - TGTGCCAGCTCACCAGGGGAGTCCAATCAGCCCCAGCATTTT CASSPGESNQPQHF
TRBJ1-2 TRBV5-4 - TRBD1 TGTGCCAGCAGCTTGGAAGGGGGCGTCTATGGCTACACCTTC CASSLEGGVYGYTF
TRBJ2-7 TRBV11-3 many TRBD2 TGTGCCAGCAGCTTAAATAGCGGGAGAGCCTACGAGCAGTACTTC CASSLNSGRAYEQYF
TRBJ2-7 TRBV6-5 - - TGTGCCAGCAGTTACCGCCTTGTAAGGGGCCACGAGCAGTACTTC CASSYRLVRGHEQYF
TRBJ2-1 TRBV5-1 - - TGCGCCAGCAGCTCGCCGGCGGTCAATGAGCAGTTCTTC CASSSPAVNEQFF
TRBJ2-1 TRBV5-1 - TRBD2 TGCGCCAGCACCTCGGGAGGAACCTACAATGAGCAGTTCTTC CASTSGGTYNEQFF
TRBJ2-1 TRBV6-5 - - TGTGCCAGCAGTTACTCACCCGGGGAGGACAATGAGCAGTTCTTC CASSYSPGEDNEQFF
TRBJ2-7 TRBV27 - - TGTGCCAGCAGTTTTTCATCCCCCTACGAGCAGTACTTC CASSFSSPYEQYF
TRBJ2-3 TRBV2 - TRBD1 TGTGCCAGCAGTCTTGGACAGGGGACCGCAGATACGCAGTATTTT CASSLGQGTADTQYF
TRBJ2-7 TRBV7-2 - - TGTGCCAGCAGCTTACTTGAGAGGAGTGCCCCCCTCTACGAGCAGTACTTC CASSLLERSAPLYEQYF
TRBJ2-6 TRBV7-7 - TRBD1 TGTGCCAGCAGCTTTGCACCTTATAATCGGGACAGGGGGCTTGGGGCCAACGTCCTGACTTTC CASSFAPYNRDRGLGANVLTF
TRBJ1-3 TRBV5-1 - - TGCGCCAGCAGCTTGGCCGTGGGCCCCTCAAACACCATATATTTT CASSLAVGPSNTIYF
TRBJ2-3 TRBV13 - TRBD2 TGTGCCAGCAGCTTAGACCCCGACTCAGCTAGCGGGAGGACTAGCACAGATACGCAGTATTTT CASSLDPDSASGRTSTDTQYF
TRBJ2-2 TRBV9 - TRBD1 TGTGCCAGCAGCGTAGCTCCAGGGGGGAACACCGGGGAGCTGTTTTTT CASSVAPGGNTGELFF
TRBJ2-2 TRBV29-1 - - TGCAGCGTTGAAAAGGGGTGGGGCACCGGGGAGCTGTTTTTT CSVEKGWGTGELFF
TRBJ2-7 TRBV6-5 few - TGTGCCACCTCACGGGAGAAGGAGCAGTACTTC CATSREKEQYF